A single sample is the source of the 22 T cell receptor beta chains below, sequenced in a study of tissue T cells after allogeneic stem cell transplantation. Time point: mouse harvest day 7 after allogeneic transplant. The graft held 10^6 splenic CD5+ T cells and 10^7 T-cell-depleted bone marrow cells. Sequencing was performed with immunoSEQ multiplex PCR; in TCRdb, only in-frame clones are kept and a portion is missing. The repertoire holds thousands of clones, with approximately 47% as singletons. Sequenced material: gut tissue. These receptors originate from a female BALB/c mouse given C57BL/6 T cells with graft-versus-host disease after an allogeneic hematopoietic cell transplant.

This clone was counted between two and nine times. Gene names and germline refer to mouse. Read sequence stops 1 residue before the CDR3 end, and the germline J gene provides the missing end. The genes are TRBV4 and TRBJ2-4; maybe TRBD2 (6 bases). Per the germline V gene, CDR1 is LGHDT and CDR2 is YNNKQL (reference sequence). This CDR3 contains 15 residues. V lost 4 bases to trimming and J lost 0 bases, with 11 bases between them. The CDR3 sequence is CASSSGGPSQNTLYF. The DNA read from the CDR3 is TGTGCCAGCAGCTCGGGGGGACCTAGTCAAAACACCTTGTAC.

As to this clone: Gene names refer to mouse genes. The read ends 1 residue early relative to the CDR3; the germline J gene fills the gap. The chain joins TRBV16 to TRBJ1-5; tentatively, D is TRBD1 (5 bases). The CDR3 spans 13 residues. Germline V lookup: CDR1 SGHSA, CDR2 FRNQAP. Trimming pared 2 bases from V and 7 bases from J, leaving 9 bases between. The DNA read from the CDR3 is TGTGCAAGCAGCTTAACCGACAGACAGGCTCCGCTT. It specifies CASSLTDRQAPL. The CDR3 in its entirety is CASSLTDRQAPLF. The full variable domain, its missing parts supplied by reference TRBV16 and TRBJ1-5, is NAGVIQTPRHKVTGKGQEATLWCEPISGHSAVFWYRQTIVQGLEFLTYFRNQAPIDDSGMPKERFSAQMPNQSHSTLKIQSTQPQDSAVYLCASSLTDRQAPLFGEGTRLSVL.

Comments on this clone: Here the gene names and germline are mouse. The read ends 1 residue shy of where the CDR3 ends; the end is completed using the germline J gene. This chain connects TRBV4 to TRBJ2-1; 7 bases are shared with TRBD2. Germline CDR1 LGHDT, CDR2 YNNKQL (reference sequence). After removal of 5 bases from V and 8 bases from J, the junction contained 9 bases not matched to a gene. CDR3 length: 14 residues. The sequenced CDR3 bases are TGTGCCAGCAGCCTCGGGACTGTTGGGACTGAGCAGTTC. This sequence encodes CASSLGTVGTEQF. The full CDR3 protein reads CASSLGTVGTEQFF.

Turning to this clone: Gene names and germline match the mouse. The sequence runs out 1 residue before the end of the CDR3; the remainder is reconstructed from the germline J gene. The chain uses TRBV3 and TRBJ2-7, with unresolved D. The germline V gene has CDR1 SNHLY and CDR2 FYNGKV (reference sequence). CDR3 length equals 12 residues. Between the trimmed V and J ends, which lost 2 bases and 7 bases, there was a span of 9 bases. The CDR3 reads CASSLTGKEQYF. CDR3 bases read: TGTGCCAGCAGCTTAACGGGGAAGGAACAGTAC.

This clone turned up a few times. Gene and germline names: mouse. The CDR3 goes on 1 residue after the read ends, and that part is filled in from the germline J gene. The chain links TRBV13-3 to TRBJ2-1; no reliable D call. Germline V gives CDR1 NNHDY, CDR2 SYVADS. Trimming took off 5 bases at V and 1 base at J, with 4 bases between the two ends. CDR3 length: 12 amino acids. CDR3 residues: CASSQNYAEQFF. Incomplete CDR3 DNA: TGTGCCAGCAGCCAGAACTATGCTGAGCAGTTC.

This clone was detected a few times. Genes and germline come from the mouse. The CDR3 extends 1 residue past the end of the read, so its final part is completed from the germline J gene. The rearrangement links TRBV3 to TRBJ1-4; the match to TRBD1 covers 8 bases. Germline CDR1 and CDR2: SNHLY and FYNGKV (reference sequence). Trimming took 5 bases from V and 0 from J; bases not matched to a gene: 11. The length of the CDR3 is 18 residues. CDR3 loop: CASSRQGKSHISNERLFF. The part of the CDR3 DNA that was read is TGTGCCAGCAGCCGACAGGGGAAGAGTCATATTTCCAACGAAAGATTATTT.

As regards this clone: Germline and genes: mouse. The CDR3 is cut off 1 residue early in the read; its end comes from the germline J gene. V gene TRBV26 combines with J gene TRBJ2-2; possibly TRBD1 for D (9 bases). V was trimmed by 4 bases and J by 6 bases, leaving 15 bases between them. The CDR3 has 15 amino acids. Germline V gene data show CDR1 as KGHPV and CDR2 as FQNQEV (reference sequence). The part of the CDR3 DNA that was read is TGTGCCAGCAGTCCGACAGGGGGGGGCCCCGGGCAGCTCTAC. Translating it yields CASSPTGGGPGQLY. The entire CDR3 is CASSPTGGGPGQLYF.

Of note for this clone: The gene symbols are mouse symbols. The CDR3 goes on 1 residue after the read ends, and that part is filled in from the germline J gene. This chain connects TRBV3 to TRBJ1-1; unclear D gene. Germline CDR1 reads SNHLY; CDR2 reads FYNGKV (reference sequence). The CDR3 extends over 12 amino acids. The V end lost 1 base, the J end lost 5 bases, and 5 bases lay between the germline ends. CDR3 residues: CASSLEGTEVFF. CDR3 DNA, as far as it was read: TGTGCCAGCAGCTTAGAAGGGACAGAAGTCTTC.

Turning to this clone: Gene names denote mouse genes. The read stops 1 residue short of the end of the CDR3; the missing end is completed from the germline J gene. The gene calls are TRBV31 and TRBJ2-2, with 7 bases identical to TRBD1. This CDR3 contains 13 residues. From germline, CDR1 is GKSSPN and CDR2 SITVG. The V segment lost 3 bases and the J segment 5 bases; nucleotides outside the gene matches: 3. The CDR3 DNA, read in part, is TGTGCCTGGAGCCCGACAGGGACCGGGCAGCTCTAC. Its translation: CAWSPTGTGQLY. The full-length CDR3 reads as CAWSPTGTGQLYF.

In its sample, this clone was seen a few times. Genes and germline come from the mouse. The read falls 1 residue short of the CDR3 end, and the missing part is taken from the germline J gene. The chain couples TRBV13-2 to TRBJ1-2; D is unclear. The CDR3 has 12 amino acids. CDR1 and CDR2 (germline): NNHNN, SYGAGS (reference sequence). The V gene lost 1 base and the J gene lost 3 bases, with 4 bases spanning the gap. The CDR3 here is CASGDRHSDYTF. CDR3 DNA (partial): TGTGCCAGCGGTGATAGACACTCCGACTACACC.

Only a few counts were recorded for this clone. Mouse germline and gene names are used. The sequenced fragment ends 1 residue before the CDR3 boundary, so the rest is inferred from the germline J gene. The V and J genes are TRBV26 and TRBJ2-3; D is unclear. CDR3 length: 15 amino acids. Trimming stripped 0 bases from V and 0 bases from J, with 7 bases between. Germline V gene lookup returns CDR1 KGHPV and CDR2 FQNQEV (reference sequence). The sequenced part of the CDR3 DNA is TGTGCCAGCAGTCTGTCGCCATCTAGTGCAGAAACGCTGTAT. Its protein product is CASSLSPSSAETLY. The entire CDR3 is CASSLSPSSAETLYF.

With regard to this clone: The gene names given are mouse names. The CDR3 is cut off 1 residue early in the read; its end comes from the germline J gene. The chain is built from TRBV26 and TRBJ1-6; TRBD1 matches at 7 bases. TRBJ1-6 is given ORF status, its function remaining uncertain. The V and J ends lost 4 bases and 4 bases, in that order; junction bases with no gene match: 4. Germline loops: CDR1 KGHPV, CDR2 FQNQEV (reference sequence). The CDR3 covers 15 residues. CDR3 sequence reads: CASSPRQGYNSPLYF. The CDR3 bases that were read are TGTGCCAGCAGTCCACGACAGGGATATAATTCGCCCCTCTAC.

This clone was detected once. Germline and genes here are mouse. The read ends 1 residue early relative to the CDR3; the germline J gene fills the gap. The chain has TRBV26 and TRBJ1-2; 9 bases agree with TRBD1. The CDR3 sequence is 15 residues long. Germline CDR1 is KGHPV and CDR2 is FQNQEV (reference sequence). With V trimmed by 3 bases and J by 2 bases, 4 bases remained unmatched. The CDR3 loop reads CASSLTGTGNSDYTF. The sequenced CDR3 bases are TGTGCCAGCAGTCTTACCGGGACAGGGAACTCCGACTACACC.

For this clone: Genes here carry mouse names. The CDR3 end lies 1 residue beyond the end of the read and is filled in from the germline J gene. The gene calls are TRBV26 and TRBJ1-2, with D possibly matching TRBD1 (6 bases). The CDR3 spans 15 residues. Deletions cut 0 bases from V and 2 bases from J, with 10 bases between. Per the germline V gene, CDR1 is KGHPV and CDR2 is FQNQEV (reference sequence). The part of the CDR3 DNA that was read is TGTGCCAGCAGTCTGTCTTTTACAGGGAACTCCGACTACACC. Amino acid sequence: CASSLSFTGNSDYT. In full, the CDR3 reads CASSLSFTGNSDYTF.

Points on this clone: Genes and germline come from the mouse. The sequence runs out 1 residue before the end of the CDR3; the remainder is reconstructed from the germline J gene. The chain joins TRBV3 to TRBJ2-5; 9 nucleotides line up with TRBD2. Losses at the gene ends were 5 bases for V and 6 bases for J; bases not matched to a gene: 3. CDR1 SNHLY and CDR2 FYNGKV come from the germline V gene (reference sequence). The CDR3 is 13 amino acids. The sequenced CDR3 bases are TGTGCCAGCAGCCTGGGGGGGAAGGACACCCAGTAC. Translation: CASSLGGKDTQY. From start to end, the CDR3 is CASSLGGKDTQYF.

A word on this clone: Mouse names are used for the genes. The read comes to an end 1 residue before the CDR3 does, leaving the germline J gene to fill in the end. The V gene is TRBV20, the J gene TRBJ2-4; tentatively, D is TRBD2 (7 bases). Germline-derived CDR1 and CDR2 are GFQATS and STVNSAI. There are 17 residues in the CDR3. The germline V and J ends were trimmed by 0 bases and 0 bases, with 16 bases remaining between them. The part of the CDR3 DNA that was read is TGTGGTGCTAGGGATGGCTGGGGGCCTACTAGTCAAAACACCTTGTAC. Its translation is CGARDGWGPTSQNTLY. The entire CDR3 reads CGARDGWGPTSQNTLYF.

A word on this clone: The genes are named according to mouse. Read sequence stops 1 residue before the CDR3 end, and the germline J gene provides the missing end. The chain recombines TRBV26 with TRBJ2-3; D is ambiguous. The CDR3 runs to 13 residues. CDR1 and CDR2 from the germline V gene are KGHPV and FQNQEV (reference sequence). The germline V and J ends were trimmed by 7 bases and 0 bases, with 8 bases remaining between them. Partial CDR3 DNA: TGTGCCAGCACAAAAAATAGTGCAGAAACGCTGTAT. It encodes CASTKNSAETLY. The full CDR3 reads CASTKNSAETLYF.

This clone was seen more than once but under ten times. The gene names here belong to mouse. The sequence runs out 1 residue before the end of the CDR3; the remainder is reconstructed from the germline J gene. This chain uses TRBV3 with TRBJ2-7, with TRBD2 matching over 13 bases. The CDR3 length is 14 residues. Germline V gives CDR1 SNHLY, CDR2 FYNGKV (reference sequence). With 7 bases clipped from V and 6 bases from J, the junction kept 6 bases outside the gene matches. The DNA read from the CDR3 is TGTGCCAGCAACCCCGGACTGGGGGGGCTTGAACAGTAC. It codes for CASNPGLGGLEQY. The entire CDR3 sequence reads CASNPGLGGLEQYF.

The count of this clone is one. Each gene name is a mouse one. The CDR3 reads CASSLSWTANTEVFF. The sequenced part of the CDR3 DNA is TGTGCCAGCAGTCTGTCGTGGACAGCAAACACAGAAGTCTTC. This chain links TRBV26 with TRBJ1-1; D is possibly TRBD1 (6 bases). The CDR3 end falls 1 residue outside the read, so it is completed with the germline J gene. The CDR3 contains 15 residues. From germline, CDR1 is KGHPV and CDR2 FQNQEV (reference sequence). Trimming stripped 0 bases from V and 0 bases from J, with 8 bases between.

In the case of this clone: Genes and germline are mouse. From the germline J gene comes the end of the CDR3, since the read stops 1 residue before it. This sequence joins TRBV20 and TRBJ1-1; TRBD1 might be the D (5 bases). Germline V lookup: CDR1 GFQATS, CDR2 STVNSAI. The CDR3 has 13 amino acids. Between the trimmed V and J ends, which lost 3 bases and 1 base, there was a span of 9 bases. The sequenced part of the CDR3 DNA is TGTGGTGCTAGCCCCGGGGGAAACACAGAAGTCTTC. Translated, it gives CGASPGGNTEVF. The whole CDR3 sequence is CGASPGGNTEVFF. Filled out from reference TRBV20 and TRBJ1-1, the complete variable domain reads GALVYQYPRRTICKSGTSMRMECQAVGFQATSVAWYRQSPQKTFELIALSTVNSAIKYEQNFTQEKFPISHPNLSFSSMTVLNAYLEDRGLYLCGASPGGNTEVFFGKGTRLTVV.

Comments on this clone: Germline and genes: mouse. The sequenced fragment ends 1 residue before the CDR3 boundary, so the rest is inferred from the germline J gene. The chain is built from TRBV26 and TRBJ2-4; D may be TRBD1 (6 bases). The CDR3 is made up of 14 amino acids. The V gene's germline CDR1 is KGHPV and CDR2 FQNQEV (reference sequence). The V and J ends lost 2 bases and 0 bases respectively, with 6 bases between them. CDR3 protein: CASSLGQSQNTLYF. CDR3 DNA (partial): TGTGCCAGCAGTCTGGGACAGAGTCAAAACACCTTGTAC.

Points on this clone: Gene names follow the mouse nomenclature. The read falls 1 residue short of the CDR3 end, and the missing part is taken from the germline J gene. The chain is built from TRBV16 and TRBJ2-7, with 7 nucleotides matching TRBD2. Germline V gene lookup returns CDR1 SGHSA and CDR2 FRNQAP. The CDR3 covers 14 residues. V gave up 1 base and J gave up 3 bases; unmatched junction bases: 3. CDR3 bases read: TGTGCAAGCAGCTTAGTTACTGGGGACTATGAACAGTAC. It is translated as CASSLVTGDYEQY. The full CDR3 protein reads CASSLVTGDYEQYF.